This T cell receptor (beta chain) emerged from a study of cytomegalovirus exposure and HLA in healthy donors. Turning to this clone: The antigen remains unidentified.

Trimming shortened V by 1 base and J by 0 bases, and 6 bases separated the two germline ends. Germline V gives CDR1 LNHDA, CDR2 SQIVND (reference sequence). The CDR3 spans 14 residues. Study results and limitations: Rarity held for most TCR sequences, but there were some public TCRs that occurred in many donors. CMV antigen specificity was confirmed in vitro for three CMV-associated chains. Cytomegalovirus-associated TCR beta chains were listed, numbering around 150.

Profiled with immunoSEQ multiplex PCR; TCRdb holds only in-frame clones, not every one. The data hold about 120,000 clones, with about 83% observed a single time. Input material: PBMCs. The rearrangement joins TRBV19 to TRBJ1-1; D ambiguous. The sequence derives from a young woman in good health and CMV-seronegative. In DNA form, the CDR3 reads TGTGCCAGTAGTATAGGACTCTTGAACACTGAAGCTTTCTTT. This translates into CASSIGLLNTEAFF.